This entry features one T cell receptor (beta chain) sequence. The antigen is not known. Generated by immunoSEQ multiplex PCR, the TCRdb table keeps only in-frame clones and is missing some. The table shows roughly 20,000 clones, with over 75% occurring only once. The sample is drawn from a study of T cells in localized non-small cell lung cancer. Broader study findings: Among blood samples, higher T cell density accompanied longer overall survival. Uninvolved adjacent lung had more T cell clonality than any other tissue, topping tumor. Adjacent lung exhibited a median of about 56 among the 100 most abundant tumor clones. Tumor samples were not multi-region, leaving intratumor heterogeneity unexcluded.

Trimming took 6 bases from V and 4 from J; bases not matched to a gene: 7. The CDR3 runs to 14 residues. The germline gives CDR1 MGHRA, CDR2 YSYEKL. This specimen consisted of peripheral blood mononuclear cells, obtained before any cancer treatment. The chain joins TRBV4-1 to TRBJ2-3; 7 bases align to TRBD2. The receptor was derived from a male donor aged 60 or over with stage II lung adenocarcinoma. Here the CDR3 reads CASRVSGEADTQYF. The CDR3 DNA follows: TGCGCCAGCAGAGTAAGCGGGGAGGCAGATACGCAGTATTTT.